Shown below are 5 T cell receptor beta chains from a single sample sequenced in a study of blood T cell repertoires in COVID-19. Clones were read by immunoSEQ multiplex PCR, and TCRdb kept only the in-frame ones, dropping some. The table lists under 150,000 clones, 90% of them singletons. The sequencing sample was made of peripheral blood. These TCRs come from a woman aged 45-59 years with acute or convalescent COVID-19.

This sequence joins TRBV11-2 and TRBJ2-7, with 8 positions matching TRBD1. The germline CDR1 and CDR2 sequences are SGHAT and FQNNGV. V dropped 5 bases and J dropped 2; count of bases not matched to a gene: 8. This CDR3 region has 15 residues. The DNA of the CDR3 is TGTGCCAGCAGCCTTACGGACAGGGTACCCTACGAGCAGTACTTC. It is translated as CASSLTDRVPYEQYF. Full variable domain (rest looked up from reference TRBV11-2 and TRBJ2-7): EAGVAQSPRYKIIEKRQSVAFWCNPISGHATLYWYQQILGQGPKLLIQFQNNGVVDDSQLPKDRFSAERLKGVDSTLKIQPAKLEDSAVYLCASSLTDRVPYEQYFGPGTRLTVT.

The chain uses TRBV9 and TRBJ1-1; D gene unclear. This CDR3 has 14 amino acids. V was trimmed by 3 bases and J by 5 bases, leaving 14 bases between them. From germline, CDR1 is SGDLS and CDR2 YYNGEE. CDR3 protein: CASSAGLERTEAFF. CDR3 in DNA: TGTGCCAGCAGCGCTGGACTCGAAAGAACTGAAGCTTTCTTT.

The V gene is TRBV4-3, the J gene TRBJ2-2; D is perhaps TRBD1 (5 bases). CDR3 length equals 16 residues. Germline V gene sequence: CDR1 LGHNA, CDR2 YSLEER. V lost 0 bases, J lost 6 bases, and 14 bases lay in between. CDR3 region: CASSQDGQARAGELFF. The CDR3 DNA is TGCGCCAGCAGCCAAGATGGACAAGCCAGGGCCGGGGAGCTGTTTTTT.

This chain links TRBV6-5 with TRBJ1-5; 8 bases are a match to TRBD1. V lost 6 bases, J lost 3 bases, and 7 bases stayed unmatched. CDR1 is MNHEY and CDR2 is SVGAGI in the germline V gene. This CDR3 contains 15 residues. In DNA form, the CDR3 reads TGTGCCAGCAGAGTTGACAGGGGCCCCAATCAGCCCCAGCATTTT. This translates into CASRVDRGPNQPQHF.

This chain links TRBV7-9 with TRBJ2-1; 11 positions match TRBD2. This CDR3 comprises 16 residues. Trimming took 4 bases from V and 1 from J; bases not matched to a gene: 3. Per the germline V gene, CDR1 is SEHNR and CDR2 is FQNEAQ (reference sequence). The CDR3 DNA reads TGTGCCAGCAGCTACCGGACTAGCGGGTCCTACAATGAGCAGTTCTTC. It yields the protein CASSYRTSGSYNEQFF.